Sequencing of this T cell receptor beta chain was carried out in a study of early stage breast cancer tumors. Across the whole study: Samples were sequenced at about 9.7-fold average coverage.

Blood replicates held 0.5 ug DNA, tumor or normal breast around 1.5 ug, two each. Some clones are missing from TCRdb's copy, which holds only in-frame ones; the method was immunoSEQ multiplex PCR. The table shows fewer than 35,000 clones, with roughly four fifths occurring only once. The CDR3 is made up of 15 amino acids. Looked up from germline, CDR1 is SEHNR and CDR2 is FQNEAQ (reference sequence). V gave up 5 bases and J gave up 1 base; unmatched junction bases: 6. The sample taken for sequencing was breast tumor tissue. The J gene is TRBJ2-3, the V gene TRBV7-9; TRBD2 matches at 7 bases. The TCR comes from a person aged 25 to 39 with breast cancer. The CDR3 nucleotides are TGTGCCAGCAGCCCTAGCGGAGGGGGCACAGATACGCAGTATTTT. It translates to CASSPSGGGTDTQYF.